Shown below are 28 T cell receptor beta chains from a single sample sequenced in a study of T cells in Graves' hyperthyroidism and ophthalmopathy. The investigators amplified TCR beta CDR3 regions from RNA transcripts. The HTBI primer set drove a first-round RT-PCR of the TCR CDR3. TCRdb redid the calling of the multiplex PCR reads with MiXCR, one entry per CDR3 protein. The sample yields approximately 600,000 distinct CDR3 sequences, less than 25% seen once. Sequencing was done on a sample of blood. Receptor source: a man in his thirties or forties with Graves' ophthalmopathy.

This clonotype turned up a few times. V and J are TRBV10-3 and TRBJ2-7; D is possibly TRBD2 (6 bases). CDR1 and CDR2 from the germline V gene are ENHRY and SYGVKD. Trimming removed 10 bases at V and 2 bases at J, with 12 bases between. The CDR3 extends over 12 amino acids. The CDR3 here is CATGLNTYEQYF. CDR3 coding DNA: TGTGCCACCGGACTAAACACCTACGAGCAGTACTTC.

The chain couples TRBV18 to TRBJ2-1; no firm D call. Germline V gene lookup returns CDR1 KGHSH and CDR2 LQKENI. V dropped 4 bases and J dropped 10 bases, with 14 bases sitting between them. This CDR3 contains 13 residues. This CDR3 reads CASSRFEDGEQFF. CDR3 DNA sequence: TGTGCCAGCTCACGGTTTGAAGACGGCGAGCAGTTCTTC. Combining the CDR3 with reference TRBV18 and TRBJ2-1 gives the whole variable domain NAGVMQNPRHLVRRRGQEARLRCSPMKGHSHVYWYRQLPEEGLKFMVYLQKENIIDESGMPKERFSAEFPKEGPSILRIQQVVRGDSAAYFCASSRFEDGEQFFGPGTRLTVL.

There are many counts of this clonotype. The J gene is TRBJ1-2, the V gene TRBV3-1, with D unclear. Germline values: CDR1 LGHDT, CDR2 YNNKEL (reference sequence). There are 14 residues in the CDR3. Deletions cut 0 bases from V and 8 bases from J, with 13 bases between. Here the CDR3 reads CASSQEAALWGYTF. The CDR3 DNA reads TGTGCCAGCAGCCAAGAGGCAGCCCTCTGGGGCTACACCTTC. Looking up the rest from reference TRBV3-1 and TRBJ1-2 gives the full variable domain: DTAVSQTPKYLVTQMGNDKSIKCEQNLGHDTMYWYKQDSKKFLKIMFSYNNKELIINETVPNRFSPKSPDKAHLNLHINSLELGDSAVYFCASSQEAALWGYTFGSGTRLTVV.

This clonotype has a handful of counts. This sequence joins TRBV27 and TRBJ2-7, with no clear D. V was pared by 2 bases and J by 3 bases, with 8 bases between. Germline V gene lookup returns CDR1 MNHEY and CDR2 SMNVEV (reference sequence). The CDR3 totals 13 residues. The DNA for the CDR3 is TGTGCCAGCAGTTTAGGGCCATTCTACGAGCAGTACTTC. It is translated as CASSLGPFYEQYF.

This clonotype has only a few counts. This chain connects TRBV6-2 or TRBV6-3 to TRBJ2-7; 8 nucleotides align to TRBD2. There are 13 residues in the CDR3. V lost 7 bases, J lost 3 bases, and 5 bases stayed unmatched. CDR1 is MNHEY and CDR2 is SVGEGT in the germline V gene. CDR3 bases: TGTGCCAGCAACCCCGGGACTAGCTACGAGCAGTACTTC. It encodes CASNPGTSYEQYF.

V is TRBV29-1 and J is TRBJ2-7; 9 bases are a match to TRBD1. Germline lookup yields CDR1 SQVTM and CDR2 ANQGSEA. Germline trimming cut 6 bases from V and 5 bases from J; bases unmatched to any gene: 8. The CDR3 runs 13 residues. CDR3 in DNA: TGCAGCGTCTTACAGGGGGCGTCAAACGAGCAGTACTTC. It translates to CSVLQGASNEQYF.

Many counts were recorded for this clonotype. The chain carries TRBV11-1 and TRBJ1-2, with 7 bases matching TRBD1. The J segment lost 7 bases and the V segment lost 4 bases, leaving 6 bases of the junction unmatched. The V gene's germline CDR1 is SGHAT and CDR2 FQDESV (reference sequence). The CDR3 extends over 13 amino acids. The CDR3 loop reads CASSSGTAGGYTF. CDR3 coding DNA: TGTGCCAGCAGCTCTGGGACAGCTGGTGGCTACACCTTC.

The chain is built from TRBV2 and TRBJ1-5, with D maybe TRBD1 (6 bases). This CDR3 is built from 14 residues. V was cut by 7 bases and J by 6 bases, with 16 bases left in between. The germline gives CDR1 SNHLY, CDR2 FYNNEI. The CDR3 nucleotides read TGTGCCAGCAAAGGAACAGGGTGGAGTCAGCCCCAGCATTTT. It translates to CASKGTGWSQPQHF.

This clonotype was seen a handful of times. V usage is TRBV18 and J usage is TRBJ2-1; D gene uncertain. The CDR3 loop spans 13 amino acids. Germline assignment: CDR1 KGHSH and CDR2 LQKENI. Trimming removed 4 bases at V and 8 bases at J, with 12 bases between. CDR3 bases: TGTGCCAGCTCACTGCTTCGGGCTGATGAGCAGTTCTTC. Translation: CASSLLRADEQFF.

The chain combines TRBV20-1 with TRBJ1-2; D may be TRBD1 (6 bases). CDR3 size: 14 residues. V dropped 6 bases and J dropped 1 base, with 15 bases sitting between them. CDR1 and CDR2 (germline): DFQATT, SNEGSKA (reference sequence). DNA of the CDR3: TGCAGTGCCTCGGGGGGGGGCCTTAACTATGGCTACACCTTC. The encoded protein is CSASGGGLNYGYTF.

The genes are TRBV27 and TRBJ2-1; 7 nucleotides agree with TRBD2. The V gene end was trimmed by 7 bases and the J gene end by 7 bases; junction bases not matched to a gene: 10. Germline CDR1 is MNHEY and CDR2 is SMNVEV (reference sequence). This CDR3 is built from 14 residues. The CDR3 here is CASKLREQGNEQFF. The CDR3 bases are TGTGCCAGCAAATTGCGGGAGCAGGGTAATGAGCAGTTCTTC.

This clonotype was detected a few times. The chain employs TRBV29-1 and TRBJ2-5, with a tentative D call TRBD1 (6 bases). The CDR3 extends over 14 amino acids. The V gene lost 5 bases and the J gene lost 2 bases, with 15 bases spanning the gap. In germline, CDR1 is SQVTM, CDR2 ANQGSEA. CDR3 amino acids: CSVIRDRRQETQYF. CDR3 in DNA: TGCAGCGTTATTAGAGACAGGCGGCAAGAGACCCAGTACTTC.

The gene calls are TRBV30 and TRBJ1-5, with D uncertain. The CDR3 covers 13 residues. Germline CDR1 and CDR2: GTSNPN and SVGIG (reference sequence). The V end was cut by 1 base, the J end by 6 bases, with 10 bases between. This chain's CDR3 is CAWSGSGSQPQHF. The CDR3 DNA follows: TGTGCCTGGAGTGGCTCCGGGTCTCAGCCCCAGCATTTT.

This clonotype was detected only a few times. This chain joins TRBV6-1 and TRBJ2-7, with D possibly matching TRBD2 (5 bases). Looked up from germline, CDR1 is MNHNS and CDR2 is SASEGT. This CDR3 contains 17 residues. Trimming cost V 6 bases and J 1 base, with 22 bases left between them. CDR3 sequence reads: CASSNPRLRDQSYEQYF. CDR3 DNA sequence: TGTGCCAGCAGCAACCCCCGACTCCGGGATCAATCCTACGAGCAGTACTTC.

V and J are TRBV18 and TRBJ2-7, with D perhaps matching TRBD1 (5 bases). This CDR3 region has 16 residues. CDR1 and CDR2 from the germline V gene are KGHSH and LQKENI. Trimming shortened V by 4 bases and J by 0 bases, and 16 bases separated the two germline ends. The CDR3 sequence: CASSLRQPATSYEQYF. Written as DNA, the CDR3 is TGTGCCAGCTCACTACGACAGCCAGCCACCTCCTACGAGCAGTACTTC. Combining the CDR3 with reference TRBV18 and TRBJ2-7 gives the whole variable domain NAGVMQNPRHLVRRRGQEARLRCSPMKGHSHVYWYRQLPEEGLKFMVYLQKENIIDESGMPKERFSAEFPKEGPSILRIQQVVRGDSAAYFCASSLRQPATSYEQYFGPGTRLTVT.

The V call is TRBV6-1, the J call TRBJ1-2, with D hard to call. V was pared by 0 bases and J by 4 bases, with 9 bases between. Germline-derived CDR1 and CDR2 are MNHNS and SASEGT. The CDR3 loop spans 14 amino acids. CDR3 nucleotides: TGTGCCAGCAGTGAAGCTGGTCCTCTCTATGGCTACACCTTC. Protein sequence: CASSEAGPLYGYTF.

The V gene is TRBV27, the J gene TRBJ2-5, with 7 bases matching TRBD1. The trim removed 0 bases at V and 1 base at J, leaving 5 bases unmatched. Germline assignment: CDR1 MNHEY and CDR2 SMNVEV (reference sequence). There are 16 residues in the CDR3. Here the CDR3 reads CASSLSPTGFQETQYF. The DNA for the CDR3 is TGTGCCAGCAGTTTATCCCCGACAGGGTTCCAAGAGACCCAGTACTTC.

This clonotype has at least ten counts. The chain combines TRBV5-1 with TRBJ2-5; the D is unclear. The ends were cut back, 3 bases at V and 3 bases at J, with 12 bases in the middle. The CDR3 runs 14 residues. CDR1 and CDR2 from the germline V gene are SGHRS and YFSETQ. The CDR3, as DNA: TGCGCCAGCAGCTCTTACTTTGGGGAAGAGACCCAGTACTTC. It encodes CASSSYFGEETQYF.

This clonotype was found a few times. The chain couples TRBV28 to TRBJ2-4, with 7 nucleotides matching TRBD1. V was pared by 5 bases and J by 7 bases, with 8 bases of the junction left unmatched. CDR1 is MDHEN, CDR2 SYDVKM, per germline. This CDR3 comprises 14 residues. CDR3 sequence (DNA): TGTGCCAGCAGTCCGGACAGGCTGGGGAACATTCAGTACTTC. Its protein product is CASSPDRLGNIQYF.

This clonotype has ten or more counts. The rearrangement joins TRBV9 to TRBJ2-1, with a possible D match to TRBD1 (5 bases). V lost 0 bases, J lost 4 bases, and 11 bases lay in between. CDR3 length: 15 residues. CDR1 is SGDLS and CDR2 is YYNGEE in the germline V gene. CDR3 bases: TGTGCCAGCAGCGTAGGGGGCCCATCATACAATGAGCAGTTCTTC. Translated, it gives CASSVGGPSYNEQFF.

This clonotype was recorded at least ten times. The J gene is TRBJ2-1, the V gene TRBV29-1; 8 nucleotides agree with TRBD1. The ends lost 0 bases at V and 8 bases at J; junction bases unmatched: 9. The CDR3 length is 15 residues. CDR1 SQVTM and CDR2 ANQGSEA come from the germline V gene. The CDR3 spells CSVEDQDRVEDEQFF. In nucleotides, the CDR3 is TGCAGCGTTGAAGACCAGGACAGGGTAGAGGATGAGCAGTTCTTC.

The CDR3 region is CASSRVRDRSLNTEAFF. The CDR3 nucleotides read TGTGCCAGCTCGCGAGTCCGGGACAGAAGCTTAAACACTGAAGCTTTCTTT. The chain employs TRBV18 and TRBJ1-1, with 7 bases lining up with TRBD1. The J segment lost 2 bases and the V segment lost 6 bases, leaving 15 bases of the junction unmatched. The CDR3 is 17 amino acids. Germline lookup yields CDR1 KGHSH and CDR2 LQKENI. Combining the CDR3 with reference TRBV18 and TRBJ1-1 gives the whole variable domain NAGVMQNPRHLVRRRGQEARLRCSPMKGHSHVYWYRQLPEEGLKFMVYLQKENIIDESGMPKERFSAEFPKEGPSILRIQQVVRGDSAAYFCASSRVRDRSLNTEAFFGQGTRLTVV.

V is TRBV6-2 or TRBV6-3 and J is TRBJ1-6; D might be TRBD1 (5 bases). The CDR3 runs to 15 residues. Germline V gives CDR1 MNHEY, CDR2 SVGEGT. V lost 2 bases to trimming and J lost 4 bases, with 9 bases between them. CDR3 DNA: TGTGCCAGCAGTTACGGGGGACGATATAATTCACCCCTCCACTTT. Protein: CASSYGGRYNSPLHF.

The rearrangement uses TRBV27 and TRBJ2-3, with unresolved D. Germline values: CDR1 MNHEY, CDR2 SMNVEV (reference sequence). Trimming shortened V by 1 base and J by 1 base, and 6 bases separated the two germline ends. This CDR3 comprises 14 residues. The CDR3 bases are TGTGCCAGCAGTTTATACGGGCGCACAGATACGCAGTATTTT. It translates to CASSLYGRTDTQYF.

This clonotype was seen repeatedly, ten times or more. The chain has TRBV5-5 and TRBJ2-1; 8 bases are shared with TRBD2. This CDR3 region has 16 residues. Trimming removed 3 bases from V and 8 bases from J; junction bases left unmatched: 13. CDR1 is SGHKS and CDR2 is YYEKEE in the germline V gene (reference sequence). CDR3 in amino acids: CASSSAVSGSLDEQFF. DNA for the CDR3: TGTGCCAGCAGCTCTGCGGTCAGCGGGAGTTTGGATGAGCAGTTCTTC.

This clonotype was picked up one time. The chain recombines TRBV3-1 with TRBJ2-7; 10 positions agree with TRBD1. V trimming: 2 bases; J trimming: 0 bases; junction bases outside the gene matches: 7. Germline V lookup: CDR1 LGHDT, CDR2 YNNKEL (reference sequence). The CDR3 spans 17 residues. Here the CDR3 reads CASSQRQGAPGSYEQYF. CDR3 DNA sequence: TGTGCCAGCAGCCAACGACAGGGGGCTCCAGGCTCCTACGAGCAGTACTTC.

The gene calls are TRBV27 and TRBJ2-3; 10 bases align to TRBD2. This CDR3 spans 13 amino acids. Unmatched junction bases numbered 1, after V lost 9 bases and J lost 1 base. Germline CDR1 and CDR2: MNHEY and SMNVEV (reference sequence). The CDR3 bases are TGTGCCAGAGGGACTAGCGGCACAGATACGCAGTATTTT. Encoded protein: CARGTSGTDTQYF.

The CDR3 nucleotides read TGTGCCAGCAGCGTCGAAGGGGGGGGCGGCCTAGCAGATACGCAGTATTTT. Its translation: CASSVEGGGGLADTQYF. The chain recombines TRBV9 with TRBJ2-3, with D possibly being TRBD2 (7 bases). The CDR3 loop spans 17 amino acids. The germline CDR1 and CDR2 sequences are SGDLS and YYNGEE. With 2 bases removed from V and 4 bases from J, the gap between germline ends came to 20 bases.